Sequencing of this T cell receptor beta chain was carried out in a study of identifying expanded T cells in peripheral blood. Looked up from germline, CDR1 is PRHDT and CDR2 is FYEKMQ (reference sequence). There are 16 residues in the CDR3. The J segment lost 7 bases and the V segment lost 1 base, leaving 2 bases of the junction unmatched. Study-wide results and caveats: Over two and four weeks, about 15 and 18 clones changed, versus approximately 1.1 between replicates. Variance in clone template counts between approximately 2-week samples significantly increased with total template count across all healthy donors.

Repertoires were generated with immunoSEQ multiplex PCR, while TCRdb's copy carries only in-frame clones and drops some. The table records fewer than 65,000 clones, about 87% of them present only once. This clone has a single count. Its specificity is not known. Sample: blood. V and J are TRBV13 and TRBJ2-1; TRBD2 aligns across 15 bases. This clonotype originated in a person aged 18 to 70 in good health. The CDR3 sequence: CASSLVGLAGGNEQFF. CDR3 DNA sequence: TGTGCCAGCAGCTTAGTGGGACTAGCGGGAGGTAATGAGCAGTTCTTC.